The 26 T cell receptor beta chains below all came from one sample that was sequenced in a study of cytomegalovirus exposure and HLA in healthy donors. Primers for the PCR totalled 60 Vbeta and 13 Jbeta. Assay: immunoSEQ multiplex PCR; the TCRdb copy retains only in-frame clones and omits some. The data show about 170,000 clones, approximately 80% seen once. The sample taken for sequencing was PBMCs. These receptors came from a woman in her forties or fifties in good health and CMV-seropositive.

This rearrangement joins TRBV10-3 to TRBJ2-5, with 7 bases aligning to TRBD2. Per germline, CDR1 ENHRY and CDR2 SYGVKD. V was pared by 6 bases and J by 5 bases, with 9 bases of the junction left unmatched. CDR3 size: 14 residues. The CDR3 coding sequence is TGTGCCATCAGCGGGGAGGGATTATTGGAGACCCAGTACTTC. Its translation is CAISGEGLLETQYF.

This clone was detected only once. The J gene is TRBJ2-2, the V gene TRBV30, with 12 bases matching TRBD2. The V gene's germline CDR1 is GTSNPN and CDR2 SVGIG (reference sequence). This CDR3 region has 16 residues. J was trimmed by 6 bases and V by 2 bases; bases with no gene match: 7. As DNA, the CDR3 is TGTGCCTGGAGTTCCTCTCGGACTAGCGGGGCCGGGGAGCTGTTTTTT. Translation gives CAWSSSRTSGAGELFF.

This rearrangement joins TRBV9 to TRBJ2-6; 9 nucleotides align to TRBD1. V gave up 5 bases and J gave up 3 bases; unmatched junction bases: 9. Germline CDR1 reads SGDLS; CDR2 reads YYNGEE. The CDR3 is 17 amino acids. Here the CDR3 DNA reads TGTGCCAGCAGTGAGGACAGGGGTAGACGTGGGGCCAACGTCCTGACTTTC. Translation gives CASSEDRGRRGANVLTF.

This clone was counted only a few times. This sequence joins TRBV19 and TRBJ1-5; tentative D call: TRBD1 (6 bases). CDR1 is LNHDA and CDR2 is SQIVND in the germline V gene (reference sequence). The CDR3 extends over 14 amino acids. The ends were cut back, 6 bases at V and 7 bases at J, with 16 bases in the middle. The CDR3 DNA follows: TGTGCCAGTAGCGCCGGACGGGGGGGCCAGCCCCAGCATTTT. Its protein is CASSAGRGGQPQHF.

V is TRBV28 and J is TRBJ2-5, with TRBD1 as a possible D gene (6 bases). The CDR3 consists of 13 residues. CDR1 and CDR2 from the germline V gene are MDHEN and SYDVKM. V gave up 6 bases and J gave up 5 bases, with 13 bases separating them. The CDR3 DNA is TGTGCCAGCAGGGAAACAGGGCCGGAGACCCAGTACTTC. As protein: CASRETGPETQYF.

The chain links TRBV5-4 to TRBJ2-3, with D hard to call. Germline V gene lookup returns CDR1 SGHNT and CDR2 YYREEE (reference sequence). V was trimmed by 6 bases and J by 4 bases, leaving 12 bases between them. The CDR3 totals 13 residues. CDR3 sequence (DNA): TGTGCCAGCACGACTTTTAACGCAGATACGCAGTATTTT. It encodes CASTTFNADTQYF.

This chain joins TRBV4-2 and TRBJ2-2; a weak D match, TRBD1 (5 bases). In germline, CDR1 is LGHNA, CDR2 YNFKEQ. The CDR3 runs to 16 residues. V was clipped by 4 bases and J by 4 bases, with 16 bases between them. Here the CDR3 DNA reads TGTGCCAGCAGCCGGAAAAACCAGGGAACCACCGGGGAGCTGTTTTTT. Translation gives CASSRKNQGTTGELFF.

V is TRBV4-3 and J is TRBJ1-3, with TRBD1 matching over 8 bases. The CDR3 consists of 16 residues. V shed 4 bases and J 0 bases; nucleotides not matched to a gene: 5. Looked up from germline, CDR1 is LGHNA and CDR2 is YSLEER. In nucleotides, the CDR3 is TGCGCCAGCAGCCTAACAGGACAGGGCTCTGGAAACACCATATATTTT. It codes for CASSLTGQGSGNTIYF.

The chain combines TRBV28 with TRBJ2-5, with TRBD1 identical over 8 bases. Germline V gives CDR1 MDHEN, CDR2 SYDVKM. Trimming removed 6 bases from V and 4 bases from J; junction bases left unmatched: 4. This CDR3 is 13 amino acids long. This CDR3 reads CASRQGGPETQYF. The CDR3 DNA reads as TGTGCCAGCAGACAGGGGGGCCCAGAGACCCAGTACTTC. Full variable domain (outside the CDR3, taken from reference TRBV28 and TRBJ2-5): DVKVTQSSRYLVKRTGEKVFLECVQDMDHENMFWYRQDPGLGLRLIYFSYDVKMKEKGDIPEGYSVSREKKERFSLILESASTNQTSMYLCASRQGGPETQYFGPGTRLLVL.

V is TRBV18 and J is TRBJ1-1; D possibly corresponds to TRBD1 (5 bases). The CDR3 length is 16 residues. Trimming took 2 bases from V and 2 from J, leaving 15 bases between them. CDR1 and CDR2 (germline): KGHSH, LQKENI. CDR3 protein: CASSPEVNQGNTEAFF. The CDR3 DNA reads TGTGCCAGCTCACCAGAGGTTAATCAGGGCAACACTGAAGCTTTCTTT.

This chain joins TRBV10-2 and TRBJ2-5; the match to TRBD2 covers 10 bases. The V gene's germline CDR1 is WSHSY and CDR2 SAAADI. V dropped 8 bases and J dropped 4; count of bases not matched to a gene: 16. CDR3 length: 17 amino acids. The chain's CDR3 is CASAHPPLAGGSETQYF. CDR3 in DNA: TGCGCCAGCGCCCACCCTCCATTAGCGGGGGGATCAGAGACCCAGTACTTC.

In DNA, the CDR3 is TGTGCCTGGAGTCGGGGAGAACCTAACACTGAAGCTTTCTTT. It specifies CAWSRGEPNTEAFF. This chain uses TRBV30 with TRBJ1-1, with no clear D. The germline V gene encodes CDR1 GTSNPN and CDR2 SVGIG (reference sequence). This CDR3 is built from 14 residues. Trimming pared 2 bases from V and 2 bases from J, leaving 12 bases between.

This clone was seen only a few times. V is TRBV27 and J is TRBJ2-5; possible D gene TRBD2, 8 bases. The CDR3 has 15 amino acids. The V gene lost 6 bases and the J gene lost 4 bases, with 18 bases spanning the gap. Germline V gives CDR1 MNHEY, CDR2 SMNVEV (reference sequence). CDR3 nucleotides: TGTGCCAGCAGCGGGGGGGGACAGCTCATAGAGACCCAGTACTTC. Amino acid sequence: CASSGGGQLIETQYF.

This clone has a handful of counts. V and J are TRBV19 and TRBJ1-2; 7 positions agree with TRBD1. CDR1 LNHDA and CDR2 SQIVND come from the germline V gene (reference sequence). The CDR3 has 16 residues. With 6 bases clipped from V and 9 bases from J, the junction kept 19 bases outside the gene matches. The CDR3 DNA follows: TGTGCCAGTAGGACCGGGACAGTATTCCCTAAAAAGAGCTACACCTTC. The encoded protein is CASRTGTVFPKKSYTF.

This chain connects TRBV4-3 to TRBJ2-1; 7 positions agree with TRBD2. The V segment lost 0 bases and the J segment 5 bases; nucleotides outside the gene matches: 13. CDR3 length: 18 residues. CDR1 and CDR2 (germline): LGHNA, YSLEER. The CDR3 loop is CASSQDLVASGLHNEQFF. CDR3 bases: TGCGCCAGCAGCCAAGATCTGGTGGCTAGCGGACTTCACAATGAGCAGTTCTTC.

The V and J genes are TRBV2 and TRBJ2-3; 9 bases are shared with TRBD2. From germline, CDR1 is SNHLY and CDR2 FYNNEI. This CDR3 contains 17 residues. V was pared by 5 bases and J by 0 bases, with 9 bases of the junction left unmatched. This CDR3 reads CASSLRQREVSTDTQYF. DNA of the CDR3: TGTGCCAGCAGTCTCCGACAGCGGGAGGTTAGCACAGATACGCAGTATTTT.

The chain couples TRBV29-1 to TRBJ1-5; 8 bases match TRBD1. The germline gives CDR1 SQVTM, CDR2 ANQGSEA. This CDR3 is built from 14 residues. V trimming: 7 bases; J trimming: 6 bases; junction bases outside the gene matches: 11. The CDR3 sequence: CSAAPQGDGQPQHF. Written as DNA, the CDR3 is TGCAGCGCCGCCCCACAGGGGGACGGTCAGCCCCAGCATTTT. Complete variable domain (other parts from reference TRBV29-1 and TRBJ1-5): SAVISQKPSRDICQRGTSLTIQCQVDSQVTMMFWYRQQPGQSLTLIATANQGSEATYESGFVIDKFPISRPNLTFSTLTVSNMSPEDSSIYLCSAAPQGDGQPQHFGDGTRLSIL.

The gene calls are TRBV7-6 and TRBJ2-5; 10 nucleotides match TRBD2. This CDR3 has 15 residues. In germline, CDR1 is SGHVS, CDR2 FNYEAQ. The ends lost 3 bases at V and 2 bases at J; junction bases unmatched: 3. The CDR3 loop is CASSLALAGQETQYF. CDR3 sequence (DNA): TGTGCCAGCAGCTTGGCACTAGCGGGGCAAGAGACCCAGTACTTC.

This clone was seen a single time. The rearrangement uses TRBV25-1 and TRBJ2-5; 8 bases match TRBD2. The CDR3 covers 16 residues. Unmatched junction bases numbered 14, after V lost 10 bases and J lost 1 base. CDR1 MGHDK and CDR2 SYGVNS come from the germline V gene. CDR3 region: CATGAPGGRLQETQYF. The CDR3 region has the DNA TGTGCCACCGGGGCGCCAGGCGGGAGGCTCCAAGAGACCCAGTACTTC.

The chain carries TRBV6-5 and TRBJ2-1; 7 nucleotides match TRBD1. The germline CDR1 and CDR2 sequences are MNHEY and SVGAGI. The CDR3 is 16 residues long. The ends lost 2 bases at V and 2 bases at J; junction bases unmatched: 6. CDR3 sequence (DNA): TGTGCCAGCAGTTACCGCAACAGGGGACCCTACAATGAGCAGTTCTTC. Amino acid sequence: CASSYRNRGPYNEQFF.

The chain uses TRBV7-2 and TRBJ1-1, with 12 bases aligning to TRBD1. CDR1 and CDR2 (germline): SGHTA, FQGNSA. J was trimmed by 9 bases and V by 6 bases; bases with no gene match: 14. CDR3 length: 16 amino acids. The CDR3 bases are TGTGCCAGCAGTCCCGGGACAGGGGGCGCCGGTGCAAAAGCTTTCTTT. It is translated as CASSPGTGGAGAKAFF. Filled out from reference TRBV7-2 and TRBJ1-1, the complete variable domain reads GAGVSQSPSNKVTEKGKDVELRCDPISGHTALYWYRQSLGQGLEFLIYFQGNSAPDKSGLPSDRFSAERTGGSVSTLTIQRTQQEDSAVYLCASSPGTGGAGAKAFFGQGTRLTVV.

This chain's CDR3 is CASSTRQGTNEQFF. In DNA form, the CDR3 reads TGCGCCAGCAGCACACGACAGGGGACCAATGAGCAGTTCTTC. V is TRBV5-1 and J is TRBJ2-1; TRBD1 matches at 8 bases. Germline V lookup: CDR1 SGHRS, CDR2 YFSETQ. The CDR3 totals 14 residues. V was clipped by 4 bases and J by 6 bases; unmatched bases: 6.

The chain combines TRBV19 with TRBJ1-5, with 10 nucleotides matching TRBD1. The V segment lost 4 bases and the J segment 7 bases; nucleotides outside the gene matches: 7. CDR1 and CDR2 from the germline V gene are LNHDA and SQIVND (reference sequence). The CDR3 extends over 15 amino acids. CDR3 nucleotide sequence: TGTGCCAGTAGTAGTTTCGGGACAGGGGAACAGCCCCAGCATTTT. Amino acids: CASSSFGTGEQPQHF.

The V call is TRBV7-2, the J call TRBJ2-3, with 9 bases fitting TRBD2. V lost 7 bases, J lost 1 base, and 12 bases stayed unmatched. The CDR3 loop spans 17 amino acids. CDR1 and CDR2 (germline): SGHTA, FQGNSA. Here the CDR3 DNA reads TGTGCCAGCACCCGGGGGTTAGCGGGAGTAGGCACAGATACGCAGTATTTT. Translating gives CASTRGLAGVGTDTQYF.

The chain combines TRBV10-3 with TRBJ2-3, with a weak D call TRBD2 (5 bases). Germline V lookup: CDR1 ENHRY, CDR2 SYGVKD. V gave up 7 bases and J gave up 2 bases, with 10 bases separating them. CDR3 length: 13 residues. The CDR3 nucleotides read TGTGCCATCACCCCTAGCCCCACAGATACGCAGTATTTT. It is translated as CAITPSPTDTQYF.

The CDR3 loop is CASSPRGNSYNEQFF. CDR3 DNA sequence: TGTGCCAGCAGCCCGAGGGGGAACTCCTACAATGAGCAGTTCTTC. The chain combines TRBV11-2 with TRBJ2-1, with D possibly matching TRBD1 (6 bases). V was pared by 5 bases and J by 0 bases, with 11 bases between. The CDR3 sequence is 15 residues long. The V gene's germline CDR1 is SGHAT and CDR2 FQNNGV.